This entry lists 6 T cell receptor beta chains sequenced from one sample in a study of T cell repertoires in cytomegalovirus infection. In TCRdb, the reads were re-called with MiXCR into one record per CDR3 protein. This table holds 200,000 to 250,000 distinct CDR3 sequences, roughly 22% found once. Sequencing was performed on CD8+ T cells from PBMCs. These receptors came from a human donor in good health (CMV status not recorded). Some clones in this sample may be carry-over from other donors' samples.

CDR3 in amino acids: CSALTETQYF. Here the CDR3 DNA reads TGCAGCGCCCTCACAGAGACCCAGTACTTC. This rearrangement joins TRBV29-1 to TRBJ2-5, with unresolved D. With 7 bases removed from V and 4 bases from J, the gap between germline ends came to 7 bases. The germline CDR1 and CDR2 sequences are SQVTM and ANQGSEA. The CDR3 runs 10 residues.

Written as DNA, the CDR3 is TGCAGCGTGGGCCGGGACGGATTGTCCGGGGAGCTGTTTTTT. Protein: CSVGRDGLSGELFF. The chain has TRBV29-1 and TRBJ2-2; either TRBD1 or TRBD2 may fit D (5 bases each). With 6 bases removed from V and 6 bases from J, the gap between germline ends came to 17 bases. The CDR3 extends over 14 amino acids. Germline CDR1 reads SQVTM; CDR2 reads ANQGSEA.

This clonotype occurred a few times. This chain links TRBV20-1 with TRBJ2-2; D is undetermined. Germline V gene data show CDR1 as DFQATT and CDR2 as SNEGSKA (reference sequence). Deletions cut 6 bases from V and 3 bases from J, with 20 bases between. This CDR3 is built from 16 residues. Written as DNA, the CDR3 is TGCAGTGCCGAGAGTACCCTCCGGGCGGACACCGGGGAGCTGTTTTTT. Translated: CSAESTLRADTGELFF.

This rearrangement joins TRBV28 to TRBJ2-1; TRBD1 matches 8 bases. The length of the CDR3 is 15 residues. J gave up 8 bases and V 5 bases, and 11 bases lay outside the gene matches. Germline V gene sequence: CDR1 MDHEN, CDR2 SYDVKM. CDR3 coding DNA: TGTGCCAGCAGTCCCAACACAGGGGGACTGGATGAGCAGTTCTTC. Its translation: CASSPNTGGLDEQFF.

This clonotype was observed a handful of times. The gene calls are TRBV5-8 and TRBJ2-3; D remains ambiguous. This CDR3 is 15 amino acids long. Germline values: CDR1 SGHTS, CDR2 YDEGEE. The germline V and J ends were trimmed by 2 bases and 3 bases, with 13 bases remaining between them. CDR3 nucleotides: TGTGCCAGCAGCTTTGTTGACGCCGCAACAGATACGCAGTATTTT. This codes for CASSFVDAATDTQYF.

V usage is TRBV28 and J usage is TRBJ2-7; D possibly corresponds to TRBD1 (6 bases). Germline CDR1 is MDHEN and CDR2 is SYDVKM. The CDR3 covers 13 residues. V was pared by 7 bases and J by 2 bases, with 12 bases between. The CDR3: CASTRQVPYEQYF. DNA for the CDR3: TGTGCCAGCACCAGACAGGTTCCCTACGAGCAGTACTTC.